This T cell receptor beta chain was profiled in a study of CD8+CD57+ T cells in acquired aplastic anemia. Overall study context: Yields of DNA that came from sorted CD4+ and CD8+ cells averaged roughly 3.2 ug. Healthy donors averaged around 11 million reads for CD4+ cells. General study results and limits: In common between the patients and the controls were around 30 CD8+ CDR3 sequences. Simpson's diversity of CD8+ cells was not significantly different in patients compared with controls.

The study profiled TCR beta VDJ and CDR3 using genomic DNA as template. TCRdb called the reads again in MiXCR, with one record for every CDR3 protein. The sample lists 150,000 or so distinct CDR3 sequences, under 75% occurring once. In regard to this clonotype: Its antigen is not known.

There are 13 residues in the CDR3. V lost 6 bases and J lost 1; bases outside the gene matches: 1. V is TRBV12-3 or TRBV12-4 and J is TRBJ1-1, with 8 bases aligning to TRBD1. Sequences were obtained from sorted CD4+, CD8+, or CD8+CD57+ T cells (not recorded which) from PBMCs. The receptor was derived from a human donor in good health. In DNA, the CDR3 is TGTGCCAGCAGGACAGGGGAGAACACTGAAGCTTTCTTT. Protein product: CASRTGENTEAFF.